The 29 T cell receptor beta chains presented below share a single source sample, sequenced in a study of CD8+ T cells in alopecia areata. RNA was isolated and reverse transcribed to cDNA, the sequencing template. Profiling relied on immunoSEQ multiplex PCR, and the TCRdb table lists in-frame clones only, not all of them. The sample presents roughly 110,000 clones, none singletons. The sequenced material came from lesional skin. All receptors derive from a C3H/HeJ mouse with alopecia areata. The mouse line has the MHC haplotype H2-k.

Remarks on this clone: Mouse gene names and germline throughout. The read ends 4 residues early relative to the CDR3; the germline J gene fills the gap. The genes are TRBV31 and TRBJ2-3; 7 nucleotides agree with TRBD1. The CDR3 is made up of 14 amino acids. Per germline, CDR1 GKSSPN and CDR2 SITVG. V lost 3 bases and J lost 0; bases outside the gene matches: 3. CDR3 DNA, as far as it was read: TGTGCCTGGAGGGGACAGAATAGTGCAGAA. This encodes CAWRGQNSAE. The entire CDR3 protein is CAWRGQNSAETLYF.

Turning to this clone: Gene names follow the mouse nomenclature. Read coverage stops 4 residues before the CDR3 terminus; the germline J gene supplies the remainder. This sequence joins TRBV5 and TRBJ2-7, with TRBD2 as a possible D gene (5 bases). Germline CDR1 is LGHNA and CDR2 is YNLKQL (reference sequence). The CDR3 has 13 amino acids. The V end lost 4 bases, the J end lost 1 base, and 8 bases lay between the germline ends. The CDR3 is CASSPRLSYEQYF. The CDR3 DNA, read in part, is TGTGCCAGCAGCCCCCGACTGTCCTAT.

As regards this clone: Gene and germline names: mouse. The read stops 4 residues short of the end of the CDR3; the missing end is completed from the germline J gene. The rearrangement uses TRBV13-2 and TRBJ2-4; maybe TRBD1 (6 bases). CDR3 size: 14 residues. V shed 6 bases and J shed 0 bases, with 11 bases lying between them. CDR1 and CDR2 from the germline V gene are NNHNN and SYGAGS (reference sequence). The DNA read from the CDR3 is TGTGCCAGCGCTCGGGACAATAGTCAAAAC. Its translation: CASARDNSQN. The CDR3, in full, reads CASARDNSQNTLYF.

As concerns this clone: The gene names here belong to mouse. Sequencing ends 4 residues short of the CDR3 end; the germline J gene provides the rest. The chain employs TRBV1 and TRBJ2-5, with D perhaps TRBD1 (6 bases). The V end lost 3 bases, the J end lost 1 base, and 11 bases lay between the germline ends. CDR1 is NSQYPW, CDR2 LRSPGD, per germline (reference sequence). The CDR3 extends over 15 amino acids. The CDR3: CTCSALRGDQDTQYF. The covered CDR3 bases are TGCACCTGCAGTGCTCTCAGGGGTGACCAAGAC.

This clone was counted between two and nine times. Mouse germline and gene names are used. The CDR3 extends 4 residues past the end of the read, so its final part is completed from the germline J gene. The chain couples TRBV1 to TRBJ2-2, with D possibly matching TRBD1 (5 bases). V was pared by 1 base and J by 5 bases, with 8 bases between. CDR3 length equals 14 residues. The germline CDR1 and CDR2 sequences are NSQYPW and LRSPGD (reference sequence). The CDR3 DNA, read in part, is TGCACCTGCAGTGCAGTAGGGGTTACCGGG. Its translation: CTCSAVGVTG. The full-length CDR3 reads as CTCSAVGVTGQLYF.

This clone turned up a few times. Gene names refer to mouse genes. The sequence runs out 4 residues before the end of the CDR3; the remainder is reconstructed from the germline J gene. The chain joins TRBV19 to TRBJ2-7, with 8 bases aligning to TRBD2. Trimming took 1 base from V and 0 from J; bases not matched to a gene: 6. CDR1 FNHDT and CDR2 SITEND come from the germline V gene (reference sequence). The CDR3 covers 16 residues. The CDR3 loop reads CASSITWGASSYEQYF. The CDR3 DNA, read in part, is TGTGCCAGCAGTATAACCTGGGGGGCTAGCTCCTAT.

The sample holds many counts of this clone. At residue 12, the TCRdb protein departs from the DNA translation, so the protein shown here was derived from the DNA itself. Gene names and germline match the mouse. The CDR3 goes on 3 residues after the read ends, and that part is filled in from the germline J gene. The chain couples TRBV13-3 to TRBJ1-6, with 9 bases identical to TRBD1. TRBJ1-6 is known as an ORF, though its function is uncertain. Per the germline V gene, CDR1 is NNHDY and CDR2 is SYVADS. This CDR3 is 15 amino acids long. With 0 bases clipped from V and 7 bases from J, the junction kept 2 bases outside the gene matches. Incomplete CDR3 DNA: TGTGCCAGCAGTGATGCGGGACAGGGAAATTCGCCC. Translating it yields CASSDAGQGNSP. The whole CDR3 is CASSDAGQGNSPLYF.

This clone was detected only a few times. Any gene name here is a mouse gene name. The read ends 4 residues shy of where the CDR3 ends; the end is completed using the germline J gene. V and J are TRBV1 and TRBJ2-7, with 7 bases lining up with TRBD1. V was pared by 0 bases and J by 0 bases, with 8 bases of the junction left unmatched. The length of the CDR3 is 17 residues. Germline CDR1 NSQYPW, CDR2 LRSPGD (reference sequence). The covered CDR3 bases are TGCACCTGCAGTGCAGATAGAGGGACAGAAAGCTCCTAT. Protein sequence: CTCSADRGTESSY. The whole CDR3 protein reads CTCSADRGTESSYEQYF.

Note on this clone: These gene names are mouse names. The read ends 4 residues before the CDR3 terminus; that terminus is restored from the germline J gene. The chain uses TRBV13-3 and TRBJ1-4; 10 positions match TRBD1. This CDR3 comprises 16 residues. Unmatched junction bases numbered 8, after V lost 5 bases and J lost 4 bases. Germline V gene lookup returns CDR1 NNHDY and CDR2 SYVADS. Incomplete CDR3 DNA: TGTGCCAGCAGCCCCCGGGACAGGGGAGTCAACGAA. This sequence encodes CASSPRDRGVNE. The full-length CDR3 reads as CASSPRDRGVNERLFF.

Note on this clone: The genes are named according to mouse. The read gets to within 4 residues of the CDR3 end, and the germline J gene fills in the rest. The chain combines TRBV1 with TRBJ2-4, with D possibly TRBD2 on 6 matching bases. The CDR3 extends over 14 amino acids. Germline V gene lookup returns CDR1 NSQYPW and CDR2 LRSPGD (reference sequence). The CDR3 DNA, read in part, is TGCACCTGCAGTGCAGATTGGGGGATAAAC. Its translation is CTCSADWGIN. From start to end, the CDR3 is CTCSADWGINTLYF.

This clone was counted ten times or more. Gene names and germline refer to mouse. The read comes to an end 4 residues before the CDR3 does, leaving the germline J gene to fill in the end. The chain employs TRBV19 and TRBJ2-7, with 9 bases fitting TRBD2. The CDR3 covers 15 residues. CDR1 FNHDT and CDR2 SITEND come from the germline V gene (reference sequence). Trimming cost V 0 bases and J 1 base; bases outside gene matches: 2. CDR3 amino acids: CASSIELGGSYEQYF. The sequenced part of the CDR3 DNA is TGTGCCAGCAGTATAGAACTGGGGGGTTCCTAT.

Note on this clone: Each gene name is a mouse one. The CDR3 is cut off 4 residues early in the read; its end comes from the germline J gene. The chain carries TRBV31 and TRBJ1-2; 8 positions agree with TRBD1. CDR1 is GKSSPN and CDR2 is SITVG in the germline V gene. This CDR3 comprises 12 residues. With 5 bases clipped from V and 2 bases from J, the junction kept 1 base outside the gene matches. The CDR3 DNA, read in part, is TGTGCCTGGGGACAGGGCAACTCC. The encoded protein is CAWGQGNS. The CDR3, in full, reads CAWGQGNSDYTF.

In regard to this clone: Genes and germline are mouse. CDR3 bases read: TGTGCCAGCAGTGGCGGGACTGGGGGGAGGGAC. Residues: CASSGGTGGRD. In full, the CDR3 is CASSGGTGGRDTQYF. The chain employs TRBV13-3 and TRBJ2-5; 12 bases match TRBD2. The read comes to an end 4 residues before the CDR3 does, leaving the germline J gene to fill in the end. CDR1 and CDR2 (germline): NNHDY, SYVADS. CDR3 length: 15 residues.

There are a few counts of this clone. Gene labels here are mouse ones. The read terminates 4 residues ahead of where the CDR3 ends, so the germline J gene completes it. The J gene is TRBJ2-4, the V gene TRBV13-1, with D perhaps matching TRBD1 (5 bases). With 3 bases removed from V and 0 bases from J, the gap between germline ends came to 8 bases. Germline loops: CDR1 NSHNY, CDR2 SYGAGN. The CDR3 extends over 14 amino acids. The covered CDR3 bases are TGTGCCAGCAGTGGGTCAGGGAGTCAAAAC. Protein product: CASSGSGSQN. Given in full, the CDR3 is CASSGSGSQNTLYF.

This clone was seen many times. The gene names given are mouse names. The CDR3 end falls 4 residues outside the read, so it is completed with the germline J gene. The same CDR3 arises from other DNA sequences in this sample as well. V and J are TRBV1 and TRBJ2-5; TRBD1 might be the D (6 bases). V lost 3 bases to trimming and J lost 1 base, with 8 bases between them. This CDR3 has 14 amino acids. Germline lookup yields CDR1 NSQYPW and CDR2 LRSPGD (reference sequence). Partial CDR3 DNA: TGCACCTGCAGTGCGGACAGATACCAAGAC. It codes for CTCSADRYQD. The CDR3, in full, reads CTCSADRYQDTQYF.

Note on this clone: Mouse germline and gene names are used. Read data end 4 residues before the CDR3 end; the end is taken from the germline J gene. The gene calls are TRBV5 and TRBJ1-2; 9 positions match TRBD1. The germline V gene encodes CDR1 LGHNA and CDR2 YNLKQL (reference sequence). The trim removed 5 bases at V and 3 bases at J, leaving 7 bases unmatched. The CDR3 covers 15 residues. CDR3 bases read: TGTGCCAGCAGCTACGGGACAGGGAGGGACTCC. It is translated as CASSYGTGRDS. The full CDR3 protein is CASSYGTGRDSDYTF.

A word on this clone: Gene names and germline refer to mouse. The read falls 4 residues short of the CDR3 end, and the missing part is taken from the germline J gene. The J gene is TRBJ2-1, the V gene TRBV13-1; a possible D gene is TRBD1 (6 bases). The CDR3 has 13 amino acids. Germline V lookup: CDR1 NSHNY, CDR2 SYGAGN. V dropped 2 bases and J dropped 5 bases, with 8 bases sitting between them. The CDR3 protein is CASSDRGHAEQFF. The covered CDR3 bases are TGTGCCAGCAGTGACAGGGGACATGCT.

In its sample, this clone was seen a few times. Gene names refer to mouse genes. Coverage ceases 4 residues before the CDR3 finishes, and the germline J gene fills in the end. J is TRBJ2-5 and V is TRBV13-3; 10 bases are a match to TRBD2. Losses at the gene ends were 2 bases for V and 3 bases for J; bases not matched to a gene: 6. CDR1 NNHDY and CDR2 SYVADS come from the germline V gene. The CDR3 contains 16 residues. The CDR3 reads CASSEAGGAWQDTQYF. The DNA read from the CDR3 is TGTGCCAGCAGTGAAGCTGGGGGGGCGTGGCAAGAC.

At least ten counts were recorded for this clone. Gene names follow the mouse nomenclature. The CDR3 end is not reached by the read, which stops 4 residues before it; the germline J gene fills it in. The chain employs TRBV13-3 and TRBJ1-4; TRBD1 agrees at 8 bases. CDR3 length: 15 amino acids. CDR1 is NNHDY and CDR2 is SYVADS in the germline V gene. CDR3 residues: CASSDEDRAGERLFF. Incomplete CDR3 DNA: TGTGCCAGCAGTGATGAGGACAGGGCGGGCGAA. The full variable domain, completed using reference TRBV13-3 and TRBJ1-4, is EAAVTQSPRSKVAVTGGKVTLSCHQTNNHDYMYWYRQDTGHGLRLIHYSYVADSTEKGDIPDGYKASRPSQENFSLILELASLSQTAVYFCASSDEDRAGERLFFGHGTKLSVL.

Only a few counts were recorded for this clone. Genes here carry mouse names. The CDR3 loop reads CTCSGRSSAETLYF. The CDR3 bases that were read are TGCACCTGCAGTGGCAGGAGTAGTGCAGAA. The gene calls are TRBV1 and TRBJ2-3; D remains ambiguous. The read ends 4 residues before the CDR3 terminus; that terminus is restored from the germline J gene. The CDR3 extends over 14 amino acids. Germline V gives CDR1 NSQYPW, CDR2 LRSPGD (reference sequence). The ends were cut back, 4 bases at V and 0 bases at J, with 8 bases in the middle.

In this sample, this clone turned up a few times. At residue 10, the TCRdb protein and translated DNA are inconsistent; the protein given comes from the DNA. The germline and genes are mouse ones. Coverage ceases 3 residues before the CDR3 finishes, and the germline J gene fills in the end. The J gene is TRBJ1-6, the V gene TRBV13-3, with a possible D match to TRBD1 (5 bases). TRBJ1-6 is given ORF status, its function remaining uncertain. Per germline, CDR1 NNHDY and CDR2 SYVADS. This CDR3 is built from 13 residues. V lost 4 bases and J 6 bases, leaving 8 bases between the germline ends. CDR3 bases read: TGTGCCAGCAGTAGGGGATCTAATTCGCCC. Its translation: CASSRGSNSP. The complete CDR3 protein is CASSRGSNSPLYF.

This clone was detected ten times or more. Mouse gene names and germline throughout. Coverage ceases 4 residues before the CDR3 finishes, and the germline J gene fills in the end. V gene TRBV13-3 combines with J gene TRBJ1-2; D gene ambiguous. Trimming removed 6 bases from V and 1 base from J, with 7 bases in between. Germline-derived CDR1 and CDR2 are NNHDY and SYVADS. The CDR3 is 12 amino acids. The CDR3 loop reads CASTPQNSDYTF. CDR3 bases read: TGTGCCAGCACCCCACAAAACTCC.

About this clone: A mismatch at residue 14 separates the TCRdb protein from the translated DNA, so the protein presented here was translated from the DNA. Gene names denote mouse genes. The read stops 3 residues short of the end of the CDR3; the missing end is completed from the germline J gene. The J gene is TRBJ1-6, the V gene TRBV13-3, with a possible D match to TRBD1 (5 bases). TRBJ1-6 is an open reading frame whose function is uncertain. The CDR3 is 17 amino acids. Germline assignment: CDR1 NNHDY and CDR2 SYVADS. V lost 0 bases to trimming and J lost 5 bases, with 15 bases between them. This CDR3 is CASSDARRGRDNSPLYF. The DNA read from the CDR3 is TGTGCCAGCAGTGATGCAAGGAGGGGAAGGGATAATTCGCCC.

Concerning this clone: Genes here carry mouse names. From the germline J gene comes the end of the CDR3, since the read stops 4 residues before it. The rearrangement joins TRBV1 to TRBJ2-7; TRBD1 matches 9 bases. Germline V lookup: CDR1 NSQYPW, CDR2 LRSPGD (reference sequence). This CDR3 has 14 amino acids. The CDR3 sequence is CTCSAVDRGYEQYF. CDR3 bases read: TGCACCTGCAGTGCAGTGGACAGGGGATAT.

Comment on this clone: Germline and junction disagree at one end, which may indicate a read error. Mouse gene names and germline throughout. Incomplete CDR3 DNA: TGTGCACGCAGCTTAGACCGGGACAGGCAAGAC. Protein product: CARSLDRDRQD. Given in full, the CDR3 is CARSLDRDRQDTQYF. This chain links TRBV16 with TRBJ2-5, with TRBD1 matching 8 bases. The sequence runs out 4 residues before the end of the CDR3; the remainder is reconstructed from the germline J gene. Germline V lookup: CDR1 SGHSA, CDR2 FRNQAP. The CDR3 is made up of 15 amino acids.

In its sample, this clone was seen a few times. Gene labels here are mouse ones. The read is 4 residues too short to cover the CDR3 end, so that end is filled in from the germline J gene. The chain uses TRBV17 and TRBJ2-7, with TRBD1 matching 7 bases. V was pared by 0 bases and J by 2 bases, with 4 bases of the junction left unmatched. Germline V CDR1 and CDR2: MNHDT, YYDKIL. The CDR3 runs to 15 residues. The CDR3 loop reads CASSRDPQGAYEQYF. The DNA read from the CDR3 is TGTGCTAGCAGTAGAGATCCCCAGGGGGCCTAT. Filled out from reference TRBV17 and TRBJ2-7, the complete variable domain reads DTTVKQNPRYKLARVGKPVNLICSQTMNHDTMYWYQKKPNQAPKLLLFYYDKILNREADTFEKFQSSRPNNSFCSLYIGSAGLEYSAMYLCASSRDPQGAYEQYFGPGTRLTVL.

For this clone: Gene names and germline refer to mouse. The read finishes 4 residues shy of the CDR3 end, and the germline J gene is used to complete it. The V and J genes are TRBV31 and TRBJ2-1; 12 nucleotides match TRBD2. Germline lookup yields CDR1 GKSSPN and CDR2 SITVG. The CDR3 extends over 15 amino acids. CDR3 DNA, as far as it was read: TGTGCCTGGAGCCACGACTGGGGGGGCAGGGCT. Its translation is CAWSHDWGGRA. The CDR3 as a whole reads CAWSHDWGGRAEQFF.

This clone was recorded a few times. Mouse gene names apply. The CDR3 is cut off 4 residues early in the read; its end comes from the germline J gene. V gene TRBV13-1 combines with J gene TRBJ1-4, with D possibly being TRBD1 (6 bases). Germline V gene lookup returns CDR1 NSHNY and CDR2 SYGAGN. V shed 1 base and J shed 5 bases, with 6 bases lying between them. CDR3 size: 13 residues. The CDR3 is CASSDTGNERLFF. Partial CDR3 DNA: TGTGCCAGCAGTGATACAGGGAACGAA.

There are a few counts of this clone. Gene names refer to mouse genes. Other DNA sequences in this specimen translate into the identical CDR3. The CDR3 bases that were read are TGCACCTGCAGTGCAGAAGGGCTGGGGGGGTATGCT. Residues: CTCSAEGLGGYA. In full, the CDR3 reads CTCSAEGLGGYAEQFF. J is TRBJ2-1 and V is TRBV1; 9 bases are shared with TRBD2. The read ends 4 residues shy of where the CDR3 ends; the end is completed using the germline J gene. CDR3 length: 16 amino acids. Looked up from germline, CDR1 is NSQYPW and CDR2 is LRSPGD (reference sequence). Trimming at V came to 0 bases and at J to 4 bases, leaving 4 bases not matched to a gene.